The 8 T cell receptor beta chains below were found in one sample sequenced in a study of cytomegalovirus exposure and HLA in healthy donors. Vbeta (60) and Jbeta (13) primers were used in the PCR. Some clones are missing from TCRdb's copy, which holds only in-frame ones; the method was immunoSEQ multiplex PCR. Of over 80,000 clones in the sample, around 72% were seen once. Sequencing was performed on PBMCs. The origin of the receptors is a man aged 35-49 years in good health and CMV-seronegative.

For the CDR3, the DNA is TGTGCCAGCAGCCCCCAGGGACAGGGCTACGAGCAGTACTTC. As protein: CASSPQGQGYEQYF. The chain couples TRBV7-2 to TRBJ2-7, with 9 bases aligning to TRBD1. J gave up 3 bases and V 5 bases, and 5 bases lay outside the gene matches. Per the germline V gene, CDR1 is SGHTA and CDR2 is FQGNSA. The CDR3 is made up of 14 amino acids.

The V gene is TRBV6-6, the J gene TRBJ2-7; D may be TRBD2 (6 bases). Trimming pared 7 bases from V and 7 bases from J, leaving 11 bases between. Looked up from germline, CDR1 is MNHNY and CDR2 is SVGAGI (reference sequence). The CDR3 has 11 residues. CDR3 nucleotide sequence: TGTGCCAGCACCTTGGCGGGGGAGCAGTACTTC. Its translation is CASTLAGEQYF.

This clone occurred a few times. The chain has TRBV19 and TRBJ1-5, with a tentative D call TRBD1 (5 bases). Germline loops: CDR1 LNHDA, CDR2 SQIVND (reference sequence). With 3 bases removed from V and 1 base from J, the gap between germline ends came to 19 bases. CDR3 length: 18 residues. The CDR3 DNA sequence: TGTGCCAGTAGTATTCCCGCGGGGCGGGGTTCCAGCAATCAGCCCCAGCATTTT. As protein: CASSIPAGRGSSNQPQHF.

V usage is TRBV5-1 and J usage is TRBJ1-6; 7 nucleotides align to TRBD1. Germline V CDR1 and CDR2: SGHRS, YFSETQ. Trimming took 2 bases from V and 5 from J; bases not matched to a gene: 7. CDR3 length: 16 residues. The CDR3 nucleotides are TGCGCCAGCAGCTTCGCGCGGACAGGCGATAATTCACCCCTCCACTTT. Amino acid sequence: CASSFARTGDNSPLHF.

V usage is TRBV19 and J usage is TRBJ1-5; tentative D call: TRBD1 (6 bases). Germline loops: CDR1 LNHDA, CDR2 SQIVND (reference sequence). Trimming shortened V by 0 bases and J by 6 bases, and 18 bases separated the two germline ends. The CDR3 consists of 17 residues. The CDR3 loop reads CASSIDHRAGVAQPQHF. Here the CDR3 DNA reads TGTGCCAGTAGTATAGATCACAGGGCAGGCGTCGCTCAGCCCCAGCATTTT.

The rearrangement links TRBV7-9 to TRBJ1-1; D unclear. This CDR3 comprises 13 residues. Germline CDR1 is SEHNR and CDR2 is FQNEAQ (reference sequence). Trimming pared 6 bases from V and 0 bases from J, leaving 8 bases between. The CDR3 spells CASRGRLNTEAFF. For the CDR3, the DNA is TGTGCCAGCAGGGGGAGATTGAACACTGAAGCTTTCTTT.

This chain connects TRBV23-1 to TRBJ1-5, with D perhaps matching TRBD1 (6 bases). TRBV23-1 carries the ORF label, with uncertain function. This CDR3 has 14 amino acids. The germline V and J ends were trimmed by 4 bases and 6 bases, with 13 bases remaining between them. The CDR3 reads CASSPPGVAQPQHF. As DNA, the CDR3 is TGCGCCAGCAGTCCACCAGGGGTGGCTCAGCCCCAGCATTTT.

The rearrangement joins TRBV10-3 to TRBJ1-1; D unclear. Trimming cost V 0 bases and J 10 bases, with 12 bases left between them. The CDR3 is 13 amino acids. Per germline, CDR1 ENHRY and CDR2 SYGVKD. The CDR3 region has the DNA TGTGCCATCAGTGAGTCGGCGAGGGATGTAGCTTTCTTT. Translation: CAISESARDVAFF.